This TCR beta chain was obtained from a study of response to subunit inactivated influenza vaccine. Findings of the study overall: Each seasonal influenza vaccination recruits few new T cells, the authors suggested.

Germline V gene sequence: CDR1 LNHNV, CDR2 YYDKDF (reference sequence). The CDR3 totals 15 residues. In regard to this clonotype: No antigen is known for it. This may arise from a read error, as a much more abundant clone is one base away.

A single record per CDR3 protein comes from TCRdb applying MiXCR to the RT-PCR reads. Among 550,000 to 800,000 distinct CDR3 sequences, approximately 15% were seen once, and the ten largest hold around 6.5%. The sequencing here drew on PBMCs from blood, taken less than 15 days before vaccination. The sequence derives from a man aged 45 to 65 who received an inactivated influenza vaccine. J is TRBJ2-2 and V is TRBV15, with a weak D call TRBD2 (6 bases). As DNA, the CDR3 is TGTGCCACCAGCAGAGGAGGGACGGGTACCGGGGAGGTGTTTTTT. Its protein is CATSRGGTGTGEVFF.